This T cell receptor beta chain originates from a study of esophageal squamous cell carcinoma under preoperative chemotherapy (dated by TCRdb to the late 2010s). Regarding the complete study: Both tumor-infiltrating lymphocytes and peripheral blood T cells had their TCR repertoires profiled in the study. The cohort comprised roughly 5 patients with primary esophageal squamous cell carcinoma. Repertoires were compared between samples taken before and after paclitaxel-nedaplatin therapy. The study examined the effect of paclitaxel-nedaplatin chemotherapy on T-cell receptor repertoires in patients with esophageal squamous cell carcinoma.

The method behind the library was PCR. Data came from a HiSeq X Ten. High-throughput sequencing was used to characterize the TCR repertoires. TCRdb reworked the public reads: Q25 trimming with fastp, MiXCR clone assembly, productive beta chains retained. Records with the same CDR3 protein are collapsed into one entry carrying the most frequent genes and DNA. The sample table lists roughly 10,000 distinct CDR3 sequences, more than 60% of them with a count of one. The ten largest make up 25% to 35% of the sample. Including the terminal cysteine and phenylalanine, the CDR3 comprises 17 residues. Here the CDR3 DNA is all that survives: 51 bases in frame from base 1. Trimming takes 2 bases from V and 13 bases from J, and the germline ends sit 26 bases apart. According to the study, the label for this sample's time point signals: after preoperative PTX-NDP chemotherapy. Before surgery, patients were given paclitaxel-nedaplatin as preoperative chemotherapy.

Study-wide conclusions, independent of this receptor: After chemotherapy, peripheral T cells showed a significant rise in TCR diversity, whereas tumor-infiltrating lymphocytes did not. Paclitaxel-nedaplatin therapy induced immediate and substantial clonotype frequency changes, with contraction more likely among abundant clones than amplification. A small cohort was used, with only five patients with esophageal squamous cell carcinoma being analyzed. Tumor-infiltrating lymphocytes after treatment appeared to come partly from peripheral T cells migrating into the tumor, rather than solely from local clonal changes.

A note on this clonotype: Its antigen is not yet known. Base qualities were left out, and no much larger clone turns up one base away.

The sequence joins TRBV12-3 or TRBV12-4 to TRBJ2-2; 5 matching bases give a weak D call of TRBD1. This specimen was collected from a patient given preoperative chemotherapy. The source of this sequence is a human donor with esophageal squamous cell carcinoma. The donor label of this sample is uncertain. The DNA reads as follows: TGTGCCAGCAGTTTACCGACCCTGGCTGGGATGACAGATGCGCTGTTTTTT. It encodes CASSLPTLAGMTDALFF.